The present TCR beta chain was sequenced within a study of T cells expressing NK-cell markers. Overall study context: CD3+CD56+NKG2C+, CD3+CD56+NKG2C- and CD3+CD56-NKG2C+ T cells, once sorted, supplied the TCR beta repertoires.

A remark on this clonotype: What it binds is not known.

With UMIs, 5'RACE template switching was used to make TCR beta cDNA. Following a re-call of the 5' RACE reads, TCRdb has one entry per CDR3 protein and lacks DNA. The table lists 350,000 to 500,000 distinct CDR3 sequences. Study results and caveats: For about six donors, the dominant NKG2C+ clonotypes made up roughly 1.0-7.5% of their CD8+ T cells.

The specimen was blood T cells: a sorted CD56 or NKG2C T cell subset, CD4+ or CD8+ T cells, or bulk PBMC T cells (not recorded which). The TCR was taken from a woman aged 18-69 years in good health.

The CDR3 protein is CASSQDYGGGDTQYF. This chain joins TRBV4-3 and TRBJ2-3; there is no DNA to check the TCRdb D call of TRBD1. Germline CDR1 and CDR2: LGHNA and YSLEER. The CDR3 loop spans 15 amino acids.